The next 10 T cell receptor beta chains were all read from a single sample in a study of blood T cell repertoires in COVID-19. Measured with immunoSEQ multiplex PCR; TCRdb has only the in-frame clones, and not every one. The data show 60,000 to 75,000 clones, approximately 88% seen once. The specimen sequenced was peripheral blood. The source is a human donor in a cohort sampled during active COVID-19.

This chain joins TRBV19 and TRBJ2-2, with TRBD2 matching over 8 bases. Germline lookup yields CDR1 LNHDA and CDR2 SQIVND (reference sequence). The CDR3 covers 15 residues. V gave up 3 bases and J gave up 5 bases; unmatched junction bases: 5. CDR3 nucleotides: TGTGCCAGTAGTATGGGCGGGAGGTTTACCGGGGAGCTGTTTTTT. It is translated as CASSMGGRFTGELFF.

The chain couples TRBV4-3 to TRBJ1-3; 7 bases match TRBD1. From germline, CDR1 is LGHNA and CDR2 YSLEER. V was pared by 2 bases and J by 3 bases, with 4 bases of the junction left unmatched. The CDR3 length is 15 residues. The CDR3 DNA follows: TGCGCCAGCAGCCAACTCAGGGGGTATGGAAACACCATATATTTT. Protein: CASSQLRGYGNTIYF.

This clone was picked up one time. This chain uses TRBV18 with TRBJ2-2; 8 bases are a match to TRBD1. Per the germline V gene, CDR1 is KGHSH and CDR2 is LQKENI. V gave up 0 bases and J gave up 4 bases; unmatched junction bases: 1. The CDR3 spans 15 residues. In nucleotides, the CDR3 is TGTGCCAGCTCACCACCGACAGGGGCCACCGGGGAGCTGTTTTTT. Encoded protein: CASSPPTGATGELFF.

This rearrangement joins TRBV7-9 to TRBJ1-5, with D hard to call. V lost 7 bases to trimming and J lost 5 bases, with 12 bases between them. Germline V gene data show CDR1 as SEHNR and CDR2 as FQNEAQ (reference sequence). The CDR3 has 13 residues. The CDR3 coding sequence is TGTGCCAGCACGGAGGGTGCCCATCAGCCCCAGCATTTT. Translated, it gives CASTEGAHQPQHF.

The rearrangement links TRBV2 to TRBJ2-7; 8 bases line up with TRBD1. The ends lost 3 bases at V and 2 bases at J; junction bases unmatched: 3. This CDR3 has 14 residues. Looked up from germline, CDR1 is SNHLY and CDR2 is FYNNEI. As DNA, the CDR3 is TGTGCCAGCAGTGAGGACAGGGAGCCCTACGAGCAGTACTTC. Its protein product is CASSEDREPYEQYF.

The V and J genes are TRBV11-2 and TRBJ2-7; possible D gene TRBD2, 6 bases. This CDR3 has 15 residues. V gave up 5 bases and J gave up 6 bases, with 20 bases separating them. Per the germline V gene, CDR1 is SGHAT and CDR2 is FQNNGV. DNA of the CDR3: TGTGCCAGCAGCCCTGGTGCCGCGGCGGGGCTCGAGCAGTACTTC. Amino acids: CASSPGAAAGLEQYF.

The chain recombines TRBV6-1 with TRBJ2-3; 8 nucleotides match TRBD1. V gave up 2 bases and J gave up 7 bases; unmatched junction bases: 5. There are 14 residues in the CDR3. Per germline, CDR1 MNHNS and CDR2 SASEGT. The CDR3 loop reads CASSERQGAYTQYF. The CDR3 DNA reads as TGTGCCAGCAGTGAAAGGCAGGGGGCATATACGCAGTATTTT.

This chain joins TRBV12-3 or TRBV12-4 and TRBJ1-3; 8 nucleotides agree with TRBD1. The CDR3 is 13 residues long. Unmatched junction bases numbered 3, after V lost 6 bases and J lost 5 bases. CDR3 amino acids: CASRRDRRNTIYF. CDR3 DNA: TGTGCCAGCAGAAGGGACAGGAGAAACACCATATATTTT.

By frequency in the sample, this clone is medium-sized. The chain has TRBV27 and TRBJ2-7, with D possibly TRBD2 on 5 matching bases. The ends were cut back, 3 bases at V and 5 bases at J, with 14 bases in the middle. This CDR3 comprises 14 residues. Germline CDR1 and CDR2: MNHEY and SMNVEV (reference sequence). The CDR3 here is CASSLGAGYNEQYF. The CDR3 DNA follows: TGTGCCAGCAGTTTGGGAGCCGGCTACAACGAGCAGTACTTC.

This clone was seen a single time. V usage is TRBV27 and J usage is TRBJ2-2, with D unclear. V was trimmed by 2 bases and J by 1 base, leaving 5 bases between them. The CDR3 loop spans 14 amino acids. Germline lookup yields CDR1 MNHEY and CDR2 SMNVEV (reference sequence). CDR3 sequence reads: CASSLKQNTGELFF. The CDR3 DNA is TGTGCCAGCAGTTTAAAGCAGAACACCGGGGAGCTGTTTTTT.